A selection of T cell receptor beta chains follows, all from one sample in a study of shared clonotypes between healthy human individuals. Sequencing was performed with immunoSEQ multiplex PCR; in TCRdb, only in-frame clones are kept and a portion is missing. The sample has about 2.4 million clones, 90% to 95% seen once. Sequences were obtained from naive CD4+ T cells from PBMCs. All receptors come from a man younger than 35 in good health. Some clones in this sample may be carry-over from other donors' samples. Both conserved end residues are part of each CDR3. The D gene is left open where the match is weak. Part of the rows lack a size; the others show once, few, many or a class for expanded clones.

v_call: TRBV7-9; j_call: TRBJ2-7; clone_size: -; d_call: -; cdr3_aa: CASSLAGGTAYEQYF; cdr3_nt: TGTGCCAGCAGCTTAGCGGGCGGGACTGCCTACGAGCAGTACTTC
v_call: TRBV19; j_call: TRBJ2-1; clone_size: -; d_call: TRBD2; cdr3_aa: CASSPWTSGKIGNEQFF; cdr3_nt: TGTGCCAGTAGTCCATGGACTAGCGGGAAAATAGGGAATGAGCAGTTCTTC
v_call: TRBV5-4; j_call: TRBJ2-5; clone_size: -; d_call: -; cdr3_aa: CASSSLQGQETQYF; cdr3_nt: TGTGCCAGCAGCTCCCTACAGGGCCAAGAGACCCAGTACTTC
v_call: TRBV28; j_call: TRBJ2-2; clone_size: once; d_call: TRBD2; cdr3_aa: CASSLPGLAHTGELFF; cdr3_nt: TGTGCCAGCAGTCTACCGGGACTAGCGCACACCGGGGAGCTGTTTTTT
v_call: TRBV5-5; j_call: TRBJ1-1; clone_size: -; d_call: TRBD1; cdr3_aa: CASSPVDREASEAFF; cdr3_nt: TGTGCCAGCAGCCCCGTGGACAGGGAGGCCTCTGAAGCTTTCTTT
v_call: TRBV12-5; j_call: TRBJ2-1; clone_size: -; d_call: -; cdr3_aa: CASGPGQSGYDEQFF; cdr3_nt: TGTGCTAGTGGTCCTGGCCAGTCGGGCTACGATGAGCAGTTCTTC
v_call: TRBV4-3; j_call: TRBJ2-7; clone_size: -; d_call: TRBD1; cdr3_aa: CASSQQTGAYEQYF; cdr3_nt: TGCGCCAGCAGCCAGCAGACAGGGGCCTACGAGCAGTACTTC
v_call: TRBV30; j_call: TRBJ2-7; clone_size: -; d_call: TRBD2; cdr3_aa: CAWSVPGTSGRNEQYF; cdr3_nt: TGTGCCTGGAGTGTACCCGGGACTAGCGGGAGGAACGAGCAGTACTTC
v_call: TRBV2; j_call: TRBJ1-6; clone_size: -; d_call: -; cdr3_aa: CASTLTGVGSPLHF; cdr3_nt: TGTGCCAGCACCCTGACCGGGGTGGGTTCACCCCTCCACTTT
v_call: TRBV7-2; j_call: TRBJ2-7; clone_size: -; d_call: TRBD2; cdr3_aa: CASSKNQAGGPYEQYF; cdr3_nt: TGTGCCAGCAGCAAAAACCAAGCGGGAGGGCCGTACGAGCAGTACTTC
v_call: TRBV19; j_call: TRBJ1-3; clone_size: -; d_call: -; cdr3_aa: CASSPRTYRDTGNTIYF; cdr3_nt: TGTGCCAGTAGCCCACGGACGTACCGAGATACTGGAAACACCATATATTTT
v_call: TRBV6-5; j_call: TRBJ2-7; clone_size: -; d_call: -; cdr3_aa: CASSPPGRQGEQYF; cdr3_nt: TGTGCCAGCAGCCCCCCGGGACGGCAGGGCGAGCAGTACTTC
v_call: TRBV29-1; j_call: TRBJ2-2; clone_size: -; d_call: TRBD1; cdr3_aa: CSARTGANTGELFF; cdr3_nt: TGCAGCGCAAGGACAGGGGCAAACACCGGGGAGCTGTTTTTT
v_call: TRBV2; j_call: TRBJ1-2; clone_size: -; d_call: TRBD1; cdr3_aa: CASIEDRVTYTF; cdr3_nt: TGTGCCAGCATAGAGGACAGGGTGACCTACACCTTC
v_call: TRBV7-6; j_call: TRBJ2-1; clone_size: -; d_call: -; cdr3_aa: CASSLGQNKADEQFF; cdr3_nt: TGTGCCAGCAGCTTAGGACAGAATAAAGCGGATGAGCAGTTCTTC
v_call: TRBV5-1; j_call: TRBJ2-6; clone_size: -; d_call: -; cdr3_aa: CASSYLGGPGANVLTF; cdr3_nt: TGCGCCAGCAGCTACCTGGGGGGGCCTGGGGCCAACGTCCTGACTTTC
v_call: TRBV7-3; j_call: TRBJ2-3; clone_size: -; d_call: -; cdr3_aa: CASSLTLGDTQYF; cdr3_nt: TGTGCCAGCAGCTTAACTTTAGGAGATACGCAGTATTTT
v_call: TRBV25-1; j_call: TRBJ1-5; clone_size: -; d_call: TRBD1; cdr3_aa: CASSEGQGGSNQPQHF; cdr3_nt: TGTGCCAGCAGTGAAGGACAGGGTGGGAGCAATCAGCCCCAGCATTTT
v_call: TRBV18; j_call: TRBJ1-5; clone_size: -; d_call: -; cdr3_aa: CASSPDVYQPQHF; cdr3_nt: TGTGCCAGCTCACCAGATGTTTATCAGCCCCAGCATTTT
v_call: TRBV15; j_call: TRBJ2-6; clone_size: -; d_call: TRBD1; cdr3_aa: CATSVLRTGVGSGANVLTF; cdr3_nt: TGTGCCACCAGCGTACTGCGGACAGGGGTGGGGTCTGGGGCCAACGTCCTGACTTTC
v_call: TRBV5-5; j_call: TRBJ2-3; clone_size: -; d_call: -; cdr3_aa: CASSSEPGPRGDTQYF; cdr3_nt: TGTGCCAGCAGCTCCGAACCGGGTCCCCGCGGGGATACGCAGTATTTT
v_call: TRBV5-1; j_call: TRBJ2-7; clone_size: -; d_call: TRBD2; cdr3_aa: CASSLSSSGRYEQYF; cdr3_nt: TGCGCCAGCAGCTTGTCGTCCAGCGGGAGATACGAGCAGTACTTC
v_call: TRBV5-1; j_call: TRBJ2-2; clone_size: -; d_call: -; cdr3_aa: CASSLVTVADTGELFF; cdr3_nt: TGCGCCAGCAGCTTGGTGACTGTGGCAGACACCGGGGAGCTGTTTTTT
v_call: TRBV19; j_call: TRBJ1-1; clone_size: -; d_call: TRBD1; cdr3_aa: CASSPQGAQTEAFF; cdr3_nt: TGTGCCAGTAGTCCACAGGGGGCGCAAACTGAAGCTTTCTTT
v_call: TRBV28; j_call: TRBJ1-2; clone_size: -; d_call: -; cdr3_aa: CASSLVISGYTF; cdr3_nt: TGTGCCAGCAGTTTAGTGATTTCGGGCTACACCTTC
v_call: TRBV4-2; j_call: TRBJ1-1; clone_size: -; d_call: -; cdr3_aa: CASSQADRDFLQAFF; cdr3_nt: TGTGCCAGCAGCCAAGCAGACCGGGACTTCTTACAAGCTTTCTTT
v_call: TRBV4-1; j_call: TRBJ2-5; clone_size: -; d_call: TRBD1; cdr3_aa: CASSQEDRDRETQYF; cdr3_nt: TGCGCCAGCAGCCAAGAGGACAGGGATAGAGAGACCCAGTACTTC
v_call: TRBV2; j_call: TRBJ2-1; clone_size: -; d_call: -; cdr3_aa: CASSVRLDNNEQFF; cdr3_nt: TGTGCCAGCAGTGTTCGCCTAGACAATAATGAGCAGTTCTTC
v_call: TRBV7-2; j_call: TRBJ2-2; clone_size: -; d_call: -; cdr3_aa: CASSYRTGAGELFF; cdr3_nt: TGTGCCAGCAGCTATCGAACCGGCGCCGGGGAGCTGTTTTTT
v_call: TRBV7-2; j_call: TRBJ2-3; clone_size: once; d_call: TRBD1; cdr3_aa: CASSSTGGSDTQYF; cdr3_nt: TGTGCCAGCAGCTCAACAGGGGGGTCAGATACGCAGTATTTT
v_call: TRBV7-8; j_call: TRBJ2-2; clone_size: -; d_call: -; cdr3_aa: CASSLVVAVNTGELFF; cdr3_nt: TGTGCCAGCAGCTTAGTGGTAGCGGTGAACACCGGGGAGCTGTTTTTT
v_call: TRBV15; j_call: TRBJ1-5; clone_size: few; d_call: -; cdr3_aa: CATSRAGGGQPQHF; cdr3_nt: TGTGCCACCAGCAGAGCGGGTGGTGGGCAGCCCCAGCATTTT